The sequence of this T cell receptor beta chain was determined in a study of shared T cell receptors in the human thymus. V shed 4 bases and J 1 base; nucleotides not matched to a gene: 2. Per germline, CDR1 SGHDN and CDR2 FVKESK. CDR3 size: 14 residues. Sequencing used immunoSEQ multiplex PCR; TCRdb keeps in-frame clones, though not all of them. The repertoire holds hundreds of thousands of clones, with more than 70% as singletons. This sample was also put to use in a study of human thymus T cells.

The J gene is TRBJ1-1, the V gene TRBV14; 8 positions agree with TRBD1. What was sequenced was thymocytes. The receptor was derived from a boy in the first two years of life with a congenital heart defect. The CDR3 spells CASSRTGRNTEAFF. CDR3 coding DNA: TGTGCCAGCAGCCGGACAGGGCGGAACACTGAAGCTTTCTTT.